These 15 T cell receptor beta chains were all obtained from the same sample, sequenced in a study of T cell responses to AZD1222 COVID-19 vaccine. The protocol was immunoSEQ multiplex PCR, while the TCRdb copy is restricted to in-frame clones and leaves out a portion. Of 150,000 or so clones listed, roughly 87% were seen once; the top ten hold 5.1%. Sample: peripheral blood, taken on day 0 of AZD1222 vaccination. Receptors originate from an adult in good health.

V gene TRBV19 combines with J gene TRBJ1-5; D unclear. Germline CDR1 LNHDA, CDR2 SQIVND (reference sequence). This CDR3 is built from 15 residues. The ends were cut back, 0 bases at V and 9 bases at J, with 15 bases in the middle. The CDR3 region has the DNA TGTGCCAGTAGTATAGATCCGGCCGGTCCCTGGCCCCAGCATTTT. It codes for CASSIDPAGPWPQHF.

The chain links TRBV9 to TRBJ2-5, with D perhaps assigned TRBD1 or TRBD2 (6 bases each). CDR1 SGDLS and CDR2 YYNGEE come from the germline V gene. The CDR3 is 15 residues long. The V and J ends lost 0 bases and 1 base respectively, with 10 bases between them. CDR3 DNA: TGTGCCAGCAGCGTAGAGGGGGACTCCCAAGAGACCCAGTACTTC. Its protein is CASSVEGDSQETQYF.

This chain joins TRBV11-2 and TRBJ2-7; D is undetermined. The V gene lost 3 bases and the J gene lost 3 bases, with 6 bases spanning the gap. The V gene's germline CDR1 is SGHAT and CDR2 FQNNGV. The CDR3 spans 12 residues. CDR3 sequence reads: CASSFAGYEQYF. CDR3 nucleotides: TGTGCCAGCAGCTTTGCCGGCTACGAGCAGTACTTC.

In its sample, this clone was seen once. The rearrangement joins TRBV6-5 to TRBJ1-6; 7 bases are a match to TRBD1. With 7 bases clipped from V and 7 bases from J, the junction kept 7 bases outside the gene matches. CDR1 and CDR2 from the germline V gene are MNHEY and SVGAGI. The CDR3 loop spans 14 amino acids. This CDR3 is CASNFGTENSPLHF. DNA for the CDR3: TGTGCCAGCAATTTTGGGACAGAAAATTCACCCCTCCACTTT.

CDR3 DNA: TGTGCCAGCAGCTTAGCTTTCGCGGTCGAGGATGCCTCCATGGGAGAGACCCAGTACTTC. Its translation: CASSLAFAVEDASMGETQYF. The rearrangement uses TRBV7-2 and TRBJ2-5; D unclear. The CDR3 loop spans 20 amino acids. V lost 0 bases to trimming and J lost 4 bases, with 27 bases between them. Germline V gene data show CDR1 as SGHTA and CDR2 as FQGNSA. Using reference TRBV7-2 and TRBJ2-5 for the parts outside the CDR3, the full variable domain is GAGVSQSPSNKVTEKGKDVELRCDPISGHTALYWYRQSLGQGLEFLIYFQGNSAPDKSGLPSDRFSAERTGGSVSTLTIQRTQQEDSAVYLCASSLAFAVEDASMGETQYFGPGTRLLVL.

The chain carries TRBV3-1 (or the pseudogene TRBV3-2) and TRBJ2-7; 8 bases line up with TRBD2. The CDR3 extends over 18 amino acids. The junction had 11 bases not matched to a gene; V was cut back by 1 base and J by 0 bases. Germline values: CDR1 LGHDT, CDR2 YNNKEL (reference sequence). CDR3 coding DNA: TGTGCCAGCAGCCAAGGCCCTTCCTCGGGGGGGGCCTCCTACGAGCAGTACTTC. It specifies CASSQGPSSGGASYEQYF.

This clone was seen ten or more times. The CDR3: CASSLGRTQYF. The CDR3 nucleotides read TGTGCCAGCAGCTTAGGTCGGACCCAGTACTTC. The gene calls are TRBV7-8 and TRBJ2-5; D is undetermined. This CDR3 has 11 amino acids. V lost 1 base and J lost 7, with 4 bases in between. Germline V gene lookup returns CDR1 SGHVS and CDR2 FQNEAQ.

The chain uses TRBV12-3 or TRBV12-4 and TRBJ2-7; perhaps D is TRBD1 or TRBD2 (5 bases each). There are 12 residues in the CDR3. V dropped 6 bases and J dropped 6 bases, with 12 bases sitting between them. The CDR3 reads CASRLEGSEQYF. Here the CDR3 DNA reads TGTGCCAGCAGGCTAGAGGGGTCCGAGCAGTACTTC.

This chain joins TRBV7-6 and TRBJ1-5; maybe TRBD1 (5 bases). This CDR3 is 15 amino acids long. Germline V gene lookup returns CDR1 SGHVS and CDR2 FNYEAQ. The V gene lost 0 bases and the J gene lost 10 bases, with 16 bases spanning the gap. CDR3 in DNA: TGTGCCAGCAGCTTAGCTGACAGCCCCGGGTATCCCCAGCATTTT. The encoded protein is CASSLADSPGYPQHF.

This clone was detected only once. The chain combines TRBV7-2 with TRBJ2-5; D might be TRBD2 (6 bases). Trimming pared 8 bases from V and 7 bases from J, leaving 17 bases between. The CDR3 covers 13 residues. Germline-derived CDR1 and CDR2 are SGHTA and FQGNSA. CDR3 coding DNA: TGTGCCAGCCGACTCCCCCCGGGAGTGACCCAGTACTTC. Encoded protein: CASRLPPGVTQYF.

This chain links TRBV20-1 with TRBJ1-2; D is perhaps TRBD1 (6 bases). The length of the CDR3 is 13 residues. The germline gives CDR1 DFQATT, CDR2 SNEGSKA (reference sequence). V was shortened by 3 bases and J by 6 bases, with 14 bases between the two germline ends. This CDR3 is CSASTGTLHGYTF. The CDR3 DNA is TGCAGTGCTAGTACAGGGACCCTACATGGCTACACCTTC.

The chain has TRBV7-3 and TRBJ2-2; D tentatively reads TRBD1 or TRBD2 (6 bases each). V lost 6 bases to trimming and J lost 4 bases, with 18 bases between them. The CDR3 has 16 amino acids. The germline CDR1 and CDR2 sequences are SGHTA and FQGTGA. CDR3 loop: CASSTIGGHLTGELFF. CDR3 in DNA: TGTGCCAGCAGTACTATAGGGGGGCACCTCACCGGGGAGCTGTTTTTT.

This chain links TRBV7-2 with TRBJ1-1, with unresolved D. This CDR3 contains 14 residues. V was cut by 5 bases and J by 0 bases, with 10 bases left in between. Germline CDR1 and CDR2: SGHTA and FQGNSA. This CDR3 is CASSPDLVNTEAFF. CDR3 nucleotide sequence: TGTGCCAGCAGCCCTGACCTGGTGAACACTGAAGCTTTCTTT.

Concerning this clone itself: A much larger clone sits a single nucleotide away, making a read error possible. The V and J genes are TRBV7-2 and TRBJ1-1, with D unresolved. Germline values: CDR1 SGHTA, CDR2 FQGNSA. Trimming took off 1 base at V and 1 base at J, with 4 bases between the two ends. This CDR3 spans 13 amino acids. CDR3 sequence (DNA): TGTGCCAGCAGCTTAGAGGGGAACACTGAAGCTTTCTTT. This gives the protein CASSLEGNTEAFF.

V gene TRBV29-1 combines with J gene TRBJ2-1, with 7 bases matching TRBD2. The CDR3 has 14 residues. The germline CDR1 and CDR2 sequences are SQVTM and ANQGSEA. J was trimmed by 6 bases and V by 2 bases; bases with no gene match: 7. The CDR3 DNA sequence: TGCAGCGTTGAACGCAACCCGGGGGGCAATGAGCAGTTCTTC. This gives the protein CSVERNPGGNEQFF.